This T cell receptor beta chain was observed in a study of response to subunit inactivated influenza vaccine. This clonotype occurred a few times. One end of the junction fails to match germline, which may point to a read error. Using its own MiXCR run on the RT-PCR reads, TCRdb lists one record per CDR3 protein. Found here are about 570,000 distinct CDR3 sequences, roughly 10% of them singletons; the top ten hold approximately 10%. Germline-derived CDR1 and CDR2 are MGHDK and SYGVNS. This CDR3 is built from 13 residues. This same sample was also part of a study on T cells expressing NK-cell markers. As that report states: What made the TCR beta cDNA was 5'RACE template switching with UMIs. Obtained from sorted CD3+CD56+NKG2C+, CD3+CD56+NKG2C- and CD3+CD56-NKG2C+ T cells were the TCR beta repertoires. Clones of NKG2C+ T cells that had expanded were of unclear HCMV specificity.

The V call is TRBV25-1, the J call TRBJ2-1; TRBD2 aligns across 12 bases. The sequence derives from a man aged 50-59 years who received an inactivated influenza vaccine. The sample here was PBMCs from blood, taken on the day of vaccination. CDR3 sequence: CASSGGTSGRPVF. In DNA form, the CDR3 reads TGTGCCAGCAGTGGGGGGACTAGCGGGCGCCCGGTCTTC.